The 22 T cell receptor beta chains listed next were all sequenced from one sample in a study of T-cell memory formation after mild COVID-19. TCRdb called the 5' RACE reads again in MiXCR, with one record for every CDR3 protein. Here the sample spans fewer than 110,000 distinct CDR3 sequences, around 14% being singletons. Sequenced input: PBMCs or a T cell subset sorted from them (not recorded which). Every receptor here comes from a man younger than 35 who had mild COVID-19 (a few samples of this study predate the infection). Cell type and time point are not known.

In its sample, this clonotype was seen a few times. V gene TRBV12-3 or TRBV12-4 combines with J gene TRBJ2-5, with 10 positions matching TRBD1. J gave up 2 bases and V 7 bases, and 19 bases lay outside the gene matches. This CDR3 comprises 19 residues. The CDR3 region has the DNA TGTGCCAGCAAGATCAACCCCCACGGGGACAGGGGTACTCAAGAGACCCAGTACTTC. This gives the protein CASKINPHGDRGTQETQYF.

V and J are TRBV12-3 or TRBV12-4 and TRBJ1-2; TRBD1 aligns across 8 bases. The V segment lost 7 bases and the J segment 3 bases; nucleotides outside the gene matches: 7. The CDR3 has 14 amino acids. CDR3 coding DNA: TGTGCCAGCACCTCCCCGACAGGGGACTATGGCTACACCTTC. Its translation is CASTSPTGDYGYTF.

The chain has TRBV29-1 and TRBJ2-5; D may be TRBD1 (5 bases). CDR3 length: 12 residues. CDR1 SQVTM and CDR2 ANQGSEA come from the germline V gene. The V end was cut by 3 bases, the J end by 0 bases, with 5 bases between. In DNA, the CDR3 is TGCAGCGTTGACAGGGACCAAGAGACCCAGTACTTC. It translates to CSVDRDQETQYF.

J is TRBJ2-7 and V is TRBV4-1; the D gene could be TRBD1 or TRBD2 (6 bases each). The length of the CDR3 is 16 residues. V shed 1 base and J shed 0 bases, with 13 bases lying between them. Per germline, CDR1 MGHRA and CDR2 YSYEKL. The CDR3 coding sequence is TGCGCCAGCAGCCAAGCGAAGGGGGGCTACTCCTACGAGCAGTACTTC. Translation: CASSQAKGGYSYEQYF.

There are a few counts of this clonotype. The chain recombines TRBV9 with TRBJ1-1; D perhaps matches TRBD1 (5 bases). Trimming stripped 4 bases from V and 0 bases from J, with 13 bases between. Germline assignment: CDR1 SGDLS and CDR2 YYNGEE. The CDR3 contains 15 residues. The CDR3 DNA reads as TGTGCCAGCAGCTCCCTTGGGGCTATGAACACTGAAGCTTTCTTT. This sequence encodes CASSSLGAMNTEAFF. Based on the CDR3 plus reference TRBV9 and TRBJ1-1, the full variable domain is DSGVTQTPKHLITATGQRVTLRCSPRSGDLSVYWYQQSLDQGLQFLIQYYNGEERAKGNILERFSAQQFPDLHSELNLSSLELGDSALYFCASSSLGAMNTEAFFGQGTRLTVV.

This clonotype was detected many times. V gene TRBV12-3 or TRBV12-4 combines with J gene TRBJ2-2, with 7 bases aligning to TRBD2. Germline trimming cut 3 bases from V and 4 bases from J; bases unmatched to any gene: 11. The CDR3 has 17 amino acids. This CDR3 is CASSFTRRGGITGELFF. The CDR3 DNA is TGTGCCAGCAGTTTCACTCGAAGGGGAGGGATCACCGGGGAGCTGTTTTTT.

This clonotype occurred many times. The CDR3 protein is CASSQDSITDTQYF. The CDR3 DNA follows: TGTGCCAGCAGCCAGGACAGTATCACAGATACGCAGTATTTT. This chain links TRBV7-7 with TRBJ2-3, with TRBD1 as a possible D gene (6 bases). The V gene lost 5 bases and the J gene lost 2 bases, with 11 bases spanning the gap. CDR1 and CDR2 from the germline V gene are SSHAT and FNYEAQ (reference sequence). The CDR3 runs 14 residues. Variable domain in full (rest from reference TRBV7-7 and TRBJ2-3): GAGVSQSPRYKVTKRGQDVTLRCDPISSHATLYWYQQALGQGPEFLTYFNYEAQPDKSGLPSDRFSAERPEGSISTLTIQRTEQRDSAMYRCASSQDSITDTQYFGPGTRLTVL.

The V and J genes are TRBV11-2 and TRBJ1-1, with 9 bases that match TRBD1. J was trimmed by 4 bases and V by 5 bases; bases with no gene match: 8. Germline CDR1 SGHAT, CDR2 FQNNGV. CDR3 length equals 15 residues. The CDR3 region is CASSPGRGQGTEAFF. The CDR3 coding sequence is TGTGCCAGCAGCCCGGGTAGGGGACAGGGCACTGAAGCTTTCTTT.

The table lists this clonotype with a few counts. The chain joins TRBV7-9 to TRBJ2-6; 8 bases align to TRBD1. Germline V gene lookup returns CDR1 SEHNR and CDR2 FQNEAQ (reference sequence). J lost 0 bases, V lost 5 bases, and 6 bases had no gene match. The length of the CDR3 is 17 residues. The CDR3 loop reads CASSLPTGGSGANVLTF. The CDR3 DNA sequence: TGTGCCAGCAGCCTCCCAACAGGGGGCTCTGGGGCCAACGTCCTGACTTTC.

CDR3 region: CSARDPGDNQPQHF. Here the CDR3 DNA reads TGCAGTGCTAGAGATCCAGGGGACAATCAGCCCCAGCATTTT. V usage is TRBV20-1 and J usage is TRBJ1-5; TRBD1 might be the D (6 bases). V dropped 0 bases and J dropped 3 bases, with 9 bases sitting between them. The CDR3 totals 14 residues. In germline, CDR1 is DFQATT, CDR2 SNEGSKA (reference sequence).

The CDR3 here is CASSLAGQGAGELFF. The CDR3 coding sequence is TGTGCCAGCAGCTTAGCGGGGCAGGGTGCCGGGGAGCTGTTTTTT. The V and J genes are TRBV7-6 and TRBJ2-2, with D maybe TRBD1 (5 bases). Germline CDR1 reads SGHVS; CDR2 reads FNYEAQ. V was shortened by 0 bases and J by 6 bases, with 11 bases between the two germline ends. There are 15 residues in the CDR3.

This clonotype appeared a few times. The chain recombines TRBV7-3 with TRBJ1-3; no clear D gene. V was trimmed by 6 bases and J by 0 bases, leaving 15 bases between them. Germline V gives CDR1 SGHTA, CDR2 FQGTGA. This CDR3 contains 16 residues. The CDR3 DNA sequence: TGTGCCAGCAGTCGGGCAGTACTTGCCTCTGGAAACACCATATATTTT. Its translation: CASSRAVLASGNTIYF.

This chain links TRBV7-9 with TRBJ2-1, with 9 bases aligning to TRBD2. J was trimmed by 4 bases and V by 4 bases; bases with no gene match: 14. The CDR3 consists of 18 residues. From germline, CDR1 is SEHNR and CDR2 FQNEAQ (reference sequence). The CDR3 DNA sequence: TGTGCCAGCAGCTCCCTAAGAAGACTAGCGGTAGGGTACAATGAGCAGTTCTTC. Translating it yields CASSSLRRLAVGYNEQFF. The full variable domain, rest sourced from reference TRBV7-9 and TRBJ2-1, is DTGVSQNPRHKITKRGQNVTFRCDPISEHNRLYWYRQTLGQGPEFLTYFQNEAQLEKSRLLSDRFSAERPKGSFSTLEIQRTEQGDSAMYLCASSSLRRLAVGYNEQFFGPGTRLTVL.

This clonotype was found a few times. As DNA, the CDR3 is TGTGCCAGCAGCTTAGGAAAAACAGGGTACACCGGGGAGCTGTTTTTT. Protein: CASSLGKTGYTGELFF. This sequence joins TRBV7-6 and TRBJ2-2, with D tentatively TRBD1 (6 bases). This CDR3 spans 16 amino acids. Germline V gene data show CDR1 as SGHVS and CDR2 as FNYEAQ. V lost 1 base to trimming and J lost 3 bases, with 12 bases between them.

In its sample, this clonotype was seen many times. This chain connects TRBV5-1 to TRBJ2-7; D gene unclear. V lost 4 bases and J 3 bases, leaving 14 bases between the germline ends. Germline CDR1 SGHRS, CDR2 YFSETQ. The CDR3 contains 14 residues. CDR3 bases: TGCGCCAGCAGCCCAGGCTTGCGCAGCTACGAGCAGTACTTC. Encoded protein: CASSPGLRSYEQYF.

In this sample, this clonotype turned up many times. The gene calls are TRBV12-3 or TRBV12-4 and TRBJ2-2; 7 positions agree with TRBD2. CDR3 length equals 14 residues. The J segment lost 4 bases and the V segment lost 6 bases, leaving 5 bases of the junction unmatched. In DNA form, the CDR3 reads TGTGCCAGCAGCCTCGGGACTATCACCGGGGAGCTGTTTTTT. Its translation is CASSLGTITGELFF.

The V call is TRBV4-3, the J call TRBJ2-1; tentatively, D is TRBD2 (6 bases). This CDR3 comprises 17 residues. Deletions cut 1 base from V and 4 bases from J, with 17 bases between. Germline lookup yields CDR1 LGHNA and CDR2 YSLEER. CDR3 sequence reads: CASSQATLGGEYNEQFF. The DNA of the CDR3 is TGCGCCAGCAGCCAAGCCACCCTTGGCGGGGAATACAATGAGCAGTTCTTC.

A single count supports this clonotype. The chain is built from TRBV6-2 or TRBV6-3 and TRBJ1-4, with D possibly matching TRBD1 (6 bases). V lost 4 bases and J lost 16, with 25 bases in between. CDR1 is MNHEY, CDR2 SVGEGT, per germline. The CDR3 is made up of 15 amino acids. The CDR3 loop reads CASSFGPEGDGAPFF. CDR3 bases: TGTGCCAGCAGTTTCGGGCCCGAGGGGGACGGAGCGCCGTTTTTT.

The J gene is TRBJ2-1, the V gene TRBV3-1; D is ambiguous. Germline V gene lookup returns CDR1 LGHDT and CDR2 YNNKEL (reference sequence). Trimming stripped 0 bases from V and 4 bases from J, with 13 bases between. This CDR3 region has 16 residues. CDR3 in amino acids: CASSQDMGSAYNEQFF. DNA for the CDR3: TGTGCCAGCAGCCAAGACATGGGGTCTGCTTACAATGAGCAGTTCTTC.

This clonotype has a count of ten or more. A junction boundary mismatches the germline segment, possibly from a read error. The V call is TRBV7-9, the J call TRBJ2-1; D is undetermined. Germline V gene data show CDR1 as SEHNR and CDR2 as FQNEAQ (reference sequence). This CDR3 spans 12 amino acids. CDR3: CASSLEKGSPLF. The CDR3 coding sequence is TGTGCCAGCAGCTTAGAAAAGGGATCACCCTTATTC.

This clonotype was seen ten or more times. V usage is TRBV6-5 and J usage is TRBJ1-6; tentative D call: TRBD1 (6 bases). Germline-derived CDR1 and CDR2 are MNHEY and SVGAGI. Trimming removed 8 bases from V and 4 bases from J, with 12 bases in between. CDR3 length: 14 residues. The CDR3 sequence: CASGQGRYNSPLHF. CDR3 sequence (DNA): TGTGCCAGCGGCCAGGGGAGGTATAATTCACCCCTCCACTTT.

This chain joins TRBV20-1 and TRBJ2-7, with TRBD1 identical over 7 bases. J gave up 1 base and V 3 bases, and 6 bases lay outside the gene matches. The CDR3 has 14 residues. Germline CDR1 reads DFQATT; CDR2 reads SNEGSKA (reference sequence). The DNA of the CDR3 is TGCAGTGCTAGTTGGCCGGGACAGTCCTACGAGCAGTACGTC. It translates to CSASWPGQSYEQYV.